The subject of this entry is one T cell receptor (beta chain). The data derive from a study of blood T cell repertoires in COVID-19. About the research overall: Both acute and convalescent COVID-19 samples were obtained from the United States, Italy and Spain. PBMCs, B-cell-depleted T cells, or T cells were the source of the cDNA or gDNA that made up the material.

In the authors' workflow: From reference gene primer amplification, estimates of nucleated cell counts were derived. Some clones are missing from TCRdb's copy, which holds only in-frame ones; the method was immunoSEQ multiplex PCR. The V and J calls and the clone size are those of that table, but D and trimming were determined from the DNA. This sample has about 140,000 clones; 82% occur once, and the top ten carry less than 4.5%. Trimming cost V 5 bases and J 4 bases; bases outside gene matches: 8. Germline V gene lookup returns CDR1 MNHEY and CDR2 SMNVEV (reference sequence). The length of the CDR3 is 14 residues.

The sample taken for sequencing was peripheral blood. The chain couples TRBV27 to TRBJ2-7; 7 nucleotides align to TRBD2. This TCR came from a woman aged 80 or over with acute or convalescent COVID-19. The CDR3 here is CASSPRGDVYEQYF. In nucleotides, the CDR3 is TGTGCCAGCAGTCCACGGGGGGACGTGTACGAGCAGTACTTC.